Below are 4 T cell receptor beta chains sequenced from a single sample in a study of Ad26.COV2.S vaccination and SARS-CoV-2 variants. The method was immunoSEQ multiplex PCR; TCRdb's version includes in-frame clones alone and lacks a portion of them. The sample lists approximately 350,000 clones, 80% to 90% occurring once. Treatment: 15 to 20 received Ad26.COV2.S at low or high dose, single or two shots; 5 received placebo; per-sample allocation not given. The samples date from day 63 after the first vaccine or placebo injection. The material sequenced was peripheral blood, taken in a trial of Ad26.COV2.S vaccine versus placebo. The origin of the receptors is a person between 18 and 65 years old who received the Ad26.COV2.S COVID-19 vaccine or a placebo.

This chain connects TRBV27 to TRBJ1-1; D unresolved. The CDR3 loop spans 11 amino acids. Looked up from germline, CDR1 is MNHEY and CDR2 is SMNVEV (reference sequence). Between the trimmed V and J ends, which lost 4 bases and 4 bases, there was a span of 4 bases. The CDR3 is CASSSGTEAFF. CDR3 bases: TGTGCCAGCAGTTCGGGCACTGAAGCTTTCTTT.

The rearrangement links TRBV18 to TRBJ2-5; D uncertain. This CDR3 comprises 13 residues. CDR1 and CDR2 from the germline V gene are KGHSH and LQKENI. The V and J ends lost 3 bases and 5 bases respectively, with 10 bases between them. The CDR3 bases are TGTGCCAGCTCACCTCGCCTAGGGGAGACCCAGTACTTC. Amino acid sequence: CASSPRLGETQYF.

The chain uses TRBV5-6 and TRBJ1-2; weak D call: TRBD1 (6 bases). V lost 2 bases, J lost 6 bases, and 11 bases lay in between. CDR3 length: 13 residues. Germline assignment: CDR1 SGHDT and CDR2 YYEEEE. CDR3 nucleotides: TGTGCCAGCAGCTTAGGGACACCGAATGGCTACACCTTC. This sequence encodes CASSLGTPNGYTF. The full variable domain, its missing parts supplied by reference TRBV5-6 and TRBJ1-2, is DAGVTQSPTHLIKTRGQQVTLRCSPKSGHDTVSWYQQALGQGPQFIFQYYEEEERQRGNFPDRFSGHQFPNYSSELNVNALLLGDSALYLCASSLGTPNGYTFGSGTRLTVV.

This chain links TRBV29-1 with TRBJ1-1; 9 bases are a match to TRBD1. CDR1 SQVTM and CDR2 ANQGSEA come from the germline V gene. The CDR3 contains 12 residues. J gave up 4 bases and V 7 bases, and 4 bases lay outside the gene matches. CDR3 coding DNA: TGCAGCGGATTGACAGGGGGCACTGAAGCTTTCTTT. It specifies CSGLTGGTEAFF.